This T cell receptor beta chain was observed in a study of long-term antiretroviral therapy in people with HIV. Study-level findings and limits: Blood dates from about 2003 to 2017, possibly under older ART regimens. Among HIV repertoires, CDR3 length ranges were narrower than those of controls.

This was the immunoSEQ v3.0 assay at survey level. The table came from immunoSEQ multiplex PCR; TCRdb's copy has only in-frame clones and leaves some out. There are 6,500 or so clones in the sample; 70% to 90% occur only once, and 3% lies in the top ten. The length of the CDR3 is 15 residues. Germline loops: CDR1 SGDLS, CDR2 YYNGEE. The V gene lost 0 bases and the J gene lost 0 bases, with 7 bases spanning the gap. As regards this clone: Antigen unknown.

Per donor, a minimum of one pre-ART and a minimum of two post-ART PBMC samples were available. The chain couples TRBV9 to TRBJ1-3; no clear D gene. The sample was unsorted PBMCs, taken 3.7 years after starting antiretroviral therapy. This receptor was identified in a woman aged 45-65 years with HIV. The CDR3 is CASSVGVGSGNTIYF. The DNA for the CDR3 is TGTGCCAGCAGCGTAGGGGTGGGCTCTGGAAACACCATATATTTT.